This T cell receptor beta chain derives from a study of blood T cell repertoires in COVID-19. The overall study: Sites across the United States, Italy and Spain contributed samples from acute and convalescent COVID-19. T cells, B-cell-depleted T cells, or PBMCs provided the cDNA or gDNA that served as material.

Methods used by the authors: Counts of nucleated cells, estimated from reference gene primer amplification, were obtained. Libraries were prepared by immunoSEQ multiplex PCR; TCRdb keeps only in-frame clonotypes and omits some of them. V and J calls plus clone size are reproduced from that table; the DNA served to infer D and trimming. The repertoire holds approximately 100,000 clones, with roughly 87% as singletons. Looked up from germline, CDR1 is WNHNN and CDR2 is SYGVQD (reference sequence). Between the trimmed V and J ends, which lost 3 bases and 0 bases, there was a span of 15 bases. This CDR3 is built from 17 residues.

The TCR comes from a man over 45 in a cohort sampled during active COVID-19. Sequencing was done on a sample of peripheral blood. V is TRBV10-1 and J is TRBJ1-3; D remains ambiguous. CDR3: CASSDFLQPFSGNTIYF. In DNA form, the CDR3 reads TGCGCCAGCAGTGATTTCTTACAGCCATTCTCTGGAAACACCATATATTTT.